Presented here are 6 T cell receptor beta chains from one specimen sequenced in a study of response to subunit inactivated influenza vaccine. TCRdb called the RT-PCR reads again in MiXCR, with one record for every CDR3 protein. This table has 500,000 to 600,000 distinct CDR3 sequences, 11% appearing once. The same specimen was also included in a second study, on T cells expressing NK-cell markers. That publication notes: Template switching by 5'RACE with UMIs generated the TCR beta cDNA.

The source material was PBMCs from blood, sampled on the day of vaccination. These receptors all stem from a man aged 45-65 years who received an inactivated influenza vaccine.

The chain has TRBV20-1 and TRBJ1-6; D not resolved. Trimming stripped 3 bases from V and 0 bases from J, with 12 bases between. There are 16 residues in the CDR3. The germline V gene encodes CDR1 DFQATT and CDR2 SNEGSKA (reference sequence). The CDR3 region is CSARAGGSSYNSPLHF. The CDR3 bases are TGCAGTGCTAGGGCAGGAGGGAGCTCCTATAATTCACCCCTCCACTTT.

The chain uses TRBV14 and TRBJ2-7, with D possibly TRBD1 on 6 matching bases. The length of the CDR3 is 14 residues. V was cut by 4 bases and J by 2 bases, with 12 bases left in between. Germline V gene lookup returns CDR1 SGHDN and CDR2 FVKESK. The CDR3 sequence is CASSPQDRPYEQYF. CDR3 in DNA: TGTGCCAGCAGCCCACAGGACAGACCCTACGAGCAGTACTTC.

This clonotype was picked up many times. The genes are TRBV5-1 and TRBJ1-2, with 8 bases that match TRBD1. CDR1 is SGHRS and CDR2 is YFSETQ in the germline V gene. V shed 4 bases, J shed 5 bases, and the junction held 4 bases outside the gene matches. The CDR3 sequence is 13 residues long. CDR3: CASSLDREYGYTF. CDR3 sequence (DNA): TGCGCCAGCAGCCTGGACAGGGAGTATGGCTACACCTTC.

This clonotype was detected a few times. The chain couples TRBV15 to TRBJ2-1; D is undetermined. The CDR3 loop spans 16 amino acids. Germline values: CDR1 LNHNV, CDR2 YYDKDF (reference sequence). Trimming pared 5 bases from V and 2 bases from J, leaving 16 bases between. CDR3 sequence: CATSSPGGVTYNEQFF. Here the CDR3 DNA reads TGTGCCACCAGCTCCCCGGGCGGAGTAACCTACAATGAGCAGTTCTTC.

This clonotype was counted many times. The V and J genes are TRBV7-2 and TRBJ2-4; 10 nucleotides match TRBD2. Germline V lookup: CDR1 SGHTA, CDR2 FQGNSA. V trimming: 7 bases; J trimming: 5 bases; junction bases outside the gene matches: 8. The CDR3 runs 15 residues. The CDR3 sequence is CASTSAGLAENIQYF. CDR3 coding DNA: TGTGCCAGCACCTCTGCAGGACTAGCGGAAAACATTCAGTACTTC.

J is TRBJ2-2 and V is TRBV2; 12 bases agree with TRBD2. This CDR3 region has 17 residues. J gave up 2 bases and V 3 bases, and 4 bases lay outside the gene matches. Germline loops: CDR1 SNHLY, CDR2 FYNNEI. The DNA of the CDR3 is TGTGCCAGCAGTGAGTTCGGACTAGCGGGAAACACCGGGGAGCTGTTTTTT. This sequence encodes CASSEFGLAGNTGELFF.